A single T cell receptor (beta chain) is shown here with its context. In the authors' workflow: Estimated nucleated cell counts came from reference gene primer amplification. Only in-frame clones appear in the TCRdb table, and some are missing; sequencing was by immunoSEQ multiplex PCR. That table supplies the V and J calls and clone size; D and trimming were determined from the DNA. This table has 90,000 to 100,000 clones, over 80% appearing once. The germline gives CDR1 LNHDA, CDR2 SQIVND (reference sequence). The length of the CDR3 is 14 residues. Trimming left V 6 bases short and J 7 bases short, with 16 bases between. The source of the sample is a study of blood T cell repertoires in COVID-19. The overall study: Donors in the United States, Italy and Spain gave samples during acute or convalescent COVID-19. T cells, B-cell-depleted T cells, or PBMCs supplied cDNA or gDNA.

This chain uses TRBV19 with TRBJ1-5; D possibly corresponds to TRBD1 (5 bases). This TCR was recovered from a man aged 65-85 years with active or convalescent COVID-19. The source material was peripheral blood. For the CDR3, the DNA is TGTGCCAGTAGGCTCGGGGCGCGGGAACAGCCCCAGCATTTT. This translates into CASRLGAREQPQHF. Filled out from reference TRBV19 and TRBJ1-5, the complete variable domain reads DGGITQSPKYLFRKEGQNVTLSCEQNLNHDAMYWYRQDPGQGLRLIYYSQIVNDFQKGDIAEGYSVSREKKESFPLTVTSAQKNPTAFYLCASRLGAREQPQHFGDGTRLSIL.